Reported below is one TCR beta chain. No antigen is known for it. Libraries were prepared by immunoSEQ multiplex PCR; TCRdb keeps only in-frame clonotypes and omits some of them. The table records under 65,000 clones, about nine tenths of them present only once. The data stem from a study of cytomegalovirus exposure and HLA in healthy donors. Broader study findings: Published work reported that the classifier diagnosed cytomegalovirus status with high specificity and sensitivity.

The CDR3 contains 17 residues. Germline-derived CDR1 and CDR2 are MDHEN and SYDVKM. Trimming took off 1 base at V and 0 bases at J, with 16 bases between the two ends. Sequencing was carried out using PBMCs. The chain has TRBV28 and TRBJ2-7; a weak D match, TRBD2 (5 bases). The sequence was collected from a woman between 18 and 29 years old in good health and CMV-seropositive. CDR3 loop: CASSLSLPGINSYEQYF. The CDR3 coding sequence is TGTGCCAGCAGTTTATCCCTCCCCGGGATCAACTCCTACGAGCAGTACTTC.